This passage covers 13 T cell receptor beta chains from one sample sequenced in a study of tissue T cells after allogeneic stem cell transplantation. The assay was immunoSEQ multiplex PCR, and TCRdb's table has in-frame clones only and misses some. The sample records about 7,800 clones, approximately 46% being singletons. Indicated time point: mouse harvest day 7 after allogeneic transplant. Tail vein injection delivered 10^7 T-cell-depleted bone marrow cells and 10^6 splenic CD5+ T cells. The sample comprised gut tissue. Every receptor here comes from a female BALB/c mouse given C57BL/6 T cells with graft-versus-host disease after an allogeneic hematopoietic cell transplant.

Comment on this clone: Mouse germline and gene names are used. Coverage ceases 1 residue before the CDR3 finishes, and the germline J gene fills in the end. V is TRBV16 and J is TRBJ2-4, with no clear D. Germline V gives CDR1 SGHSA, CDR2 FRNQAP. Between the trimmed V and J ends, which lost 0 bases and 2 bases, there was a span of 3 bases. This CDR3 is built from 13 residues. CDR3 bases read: TGTGCAAGCAGCTTAGACATTCAAAACACCTTGTAC. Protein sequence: CASSLDIQNTLY. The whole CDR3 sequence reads CASSLDIQNTLYF. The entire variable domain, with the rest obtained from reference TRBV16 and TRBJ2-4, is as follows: NAGVIQTPRHKVTGKGQEATLWCEPISGHSAVFWYRQTIVQGLEFLTYFRNQAPIDDSGMPKERFSAQMPNQSHSTLKIQSTQPQDSAVYLCASSLDIQNTLYFGAGTRLSVL.

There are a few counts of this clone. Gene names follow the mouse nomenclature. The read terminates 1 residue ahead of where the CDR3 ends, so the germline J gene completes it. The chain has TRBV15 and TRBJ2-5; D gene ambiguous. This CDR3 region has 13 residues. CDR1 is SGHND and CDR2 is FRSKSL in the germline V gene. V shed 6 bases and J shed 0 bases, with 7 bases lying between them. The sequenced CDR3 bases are TGTGCCAGCAGCTCCCTTAACCAAGACACCCAGTAC. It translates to CASSSLNQDTQY. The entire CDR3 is CASSSLNQDTQYF.

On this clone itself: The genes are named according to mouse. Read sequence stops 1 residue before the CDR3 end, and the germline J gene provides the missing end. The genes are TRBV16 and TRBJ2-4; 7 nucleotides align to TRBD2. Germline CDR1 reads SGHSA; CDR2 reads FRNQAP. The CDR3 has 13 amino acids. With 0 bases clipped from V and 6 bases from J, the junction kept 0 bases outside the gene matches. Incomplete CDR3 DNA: TGTGCAAGCAGCTTAGATGGGGGGAACACCTTGTAC. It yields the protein CASSLDGGNTLY. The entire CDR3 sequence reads CASSLDGGNTLYF.

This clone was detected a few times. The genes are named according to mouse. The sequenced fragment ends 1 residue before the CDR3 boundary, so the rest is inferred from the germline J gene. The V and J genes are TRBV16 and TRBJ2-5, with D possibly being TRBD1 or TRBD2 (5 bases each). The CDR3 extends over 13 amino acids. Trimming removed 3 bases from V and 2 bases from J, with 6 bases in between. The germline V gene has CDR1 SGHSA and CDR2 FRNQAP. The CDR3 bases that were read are TGTGCAAGCAGCTTCGGGGCCCAAGACACCCAGTAC. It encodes CASSFGAQDTQY. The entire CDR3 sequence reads CASSFGAQDTQYF.

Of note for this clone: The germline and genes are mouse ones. The CDR3 reads CASGGTALLLYEQYF. CDR3 bases read: TGTGCCAGCGGTGGGACAGCCCTTTTACTATATGAACAGTAC. The J gene is TRBJ2-7, the V gene TRBV13-2, with a weak D call TRBD1 (6 bases). The CDR3 goes on 1 residue after the read ends, and that part is filled in from the germline J gene. CDR1 is NNHNN and CDR2 is SYGAGS in the germline V gene (reference sequence). The CDR3 consists of 15 residues. Between the trimmed V and J ends, which lost 3 bases and 4 bases, there was a span of 17 bases.

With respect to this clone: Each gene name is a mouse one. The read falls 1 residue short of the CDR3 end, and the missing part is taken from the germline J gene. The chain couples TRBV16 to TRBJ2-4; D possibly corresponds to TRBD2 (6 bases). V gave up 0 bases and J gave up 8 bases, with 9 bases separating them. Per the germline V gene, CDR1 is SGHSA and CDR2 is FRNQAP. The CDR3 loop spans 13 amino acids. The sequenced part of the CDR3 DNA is TGTGCAAGCAGCTTAGATGGGGGTGGCACCTTGTAC. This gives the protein CASSLDGGGTLY. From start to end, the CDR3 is CASSLDGGGTLYF.

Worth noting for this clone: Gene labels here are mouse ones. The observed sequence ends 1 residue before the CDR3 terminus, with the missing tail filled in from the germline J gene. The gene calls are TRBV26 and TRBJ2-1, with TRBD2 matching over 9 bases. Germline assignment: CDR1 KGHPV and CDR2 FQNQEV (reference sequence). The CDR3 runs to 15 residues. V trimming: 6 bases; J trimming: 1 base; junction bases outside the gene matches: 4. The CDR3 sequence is CASSLWGGNYAEQFF. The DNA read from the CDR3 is TGTGCCAGCAGCCTCTGGGGGGGGAACTATGCTGAGCAGTTC.

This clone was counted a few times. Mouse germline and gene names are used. The CDR3 reads CASSFPDAEQFF. Incomplete CDR3 DNA: TGTGCAAGCAGCTTTCCAGATGCTGAGCAGTTC. This chain links TRBV16 with TRBJ2-1, with D unclear. The read is 1 residue too short to cover the CDR3 end, so that end is filled in from the germline J gene. V lost 3 bases to trimming and J lost 5 bases, with 5 bases between them. Germline lookup yields CDR1 SGHSA and CDR2 FRNQAP. This CDR3 has 12 amino acids.

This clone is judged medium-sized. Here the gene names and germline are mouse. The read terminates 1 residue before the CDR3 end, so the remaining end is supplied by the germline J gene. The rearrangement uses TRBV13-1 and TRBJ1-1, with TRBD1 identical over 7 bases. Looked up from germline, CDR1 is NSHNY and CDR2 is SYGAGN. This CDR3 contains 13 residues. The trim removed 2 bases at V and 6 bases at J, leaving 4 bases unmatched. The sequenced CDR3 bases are TGTGCCAGCAGTGACAGGGGGAAGGCAGAAGTCTTC. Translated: CASSDRGKAEVF. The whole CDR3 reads CASSDRGKAEVFF.

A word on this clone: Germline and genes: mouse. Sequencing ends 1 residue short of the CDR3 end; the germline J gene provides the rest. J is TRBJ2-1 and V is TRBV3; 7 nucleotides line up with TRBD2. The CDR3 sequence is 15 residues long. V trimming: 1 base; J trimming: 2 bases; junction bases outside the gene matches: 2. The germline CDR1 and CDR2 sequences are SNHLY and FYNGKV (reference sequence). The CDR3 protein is CASSLGGGYYAEQFF. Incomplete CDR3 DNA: TGTGCCAGCAGCTTAGGGGGGGGTTACTATGCTGAGCAGTTC.

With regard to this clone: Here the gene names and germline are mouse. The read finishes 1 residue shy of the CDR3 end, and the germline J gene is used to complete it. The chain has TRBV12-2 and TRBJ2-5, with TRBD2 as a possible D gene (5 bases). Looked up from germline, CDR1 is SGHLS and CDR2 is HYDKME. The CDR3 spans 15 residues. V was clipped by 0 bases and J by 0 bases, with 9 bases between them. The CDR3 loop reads CASSLSGLNQDTQYF. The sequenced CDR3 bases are TGTGCCAGCTCTCTCTCTGGGCTTAACCAAGACACCCAGTAC.

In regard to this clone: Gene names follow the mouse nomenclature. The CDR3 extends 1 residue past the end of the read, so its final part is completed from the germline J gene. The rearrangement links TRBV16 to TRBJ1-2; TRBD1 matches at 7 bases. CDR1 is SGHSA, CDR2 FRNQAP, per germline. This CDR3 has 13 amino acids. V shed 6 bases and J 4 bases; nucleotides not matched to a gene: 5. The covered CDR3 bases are TGTGCAAGCAGTCACAGGGGAGGCTCCGACTACACC. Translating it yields CASSHRGGSDYT. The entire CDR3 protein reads CASSHRGGSDYTF.

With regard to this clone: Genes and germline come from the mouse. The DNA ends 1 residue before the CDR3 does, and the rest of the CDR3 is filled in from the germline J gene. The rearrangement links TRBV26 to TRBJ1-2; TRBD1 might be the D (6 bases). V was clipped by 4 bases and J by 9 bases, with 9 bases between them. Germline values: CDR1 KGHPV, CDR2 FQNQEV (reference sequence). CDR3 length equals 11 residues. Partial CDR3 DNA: TGTGCCAGCAGTCGGGACACCAACTACACC. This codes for CASSRDTNYT. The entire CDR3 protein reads CASSRDTNYTF. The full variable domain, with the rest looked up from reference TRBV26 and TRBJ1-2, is NSKVIQTPRYLVKGQGQKAKMRCIPEKGHPVVFWYQQNKNNEFKFLINFQNQEVLQQIDMTEKRFSAECPSNSPCSLEIQSSEAGDSALYLCASSRDTNYTFGSGTRLLVI.